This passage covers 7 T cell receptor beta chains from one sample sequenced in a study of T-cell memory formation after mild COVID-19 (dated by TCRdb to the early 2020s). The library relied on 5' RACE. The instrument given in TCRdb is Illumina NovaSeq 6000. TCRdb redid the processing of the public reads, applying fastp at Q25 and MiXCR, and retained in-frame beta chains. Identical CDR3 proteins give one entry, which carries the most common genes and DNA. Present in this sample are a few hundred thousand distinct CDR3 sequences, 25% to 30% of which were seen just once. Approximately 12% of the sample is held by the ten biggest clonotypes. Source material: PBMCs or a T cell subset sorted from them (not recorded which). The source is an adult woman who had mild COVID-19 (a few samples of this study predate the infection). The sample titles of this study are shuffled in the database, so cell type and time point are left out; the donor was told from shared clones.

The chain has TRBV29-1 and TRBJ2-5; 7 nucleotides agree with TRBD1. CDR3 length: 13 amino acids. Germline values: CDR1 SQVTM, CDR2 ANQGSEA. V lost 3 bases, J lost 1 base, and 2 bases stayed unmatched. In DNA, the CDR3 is TGCAGCGTTGACGGACAGGCCCAAGAGACCCAGTACTTC. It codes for CSVDGQAQETQYF.

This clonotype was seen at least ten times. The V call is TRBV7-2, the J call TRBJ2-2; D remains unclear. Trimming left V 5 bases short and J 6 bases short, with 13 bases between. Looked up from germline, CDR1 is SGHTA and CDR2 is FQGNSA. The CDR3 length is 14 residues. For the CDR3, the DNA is TGTGCCAGCAGCCCCAGAGTAGCCGCCGGGGAGCTGTTTTTT. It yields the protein CASSPRVAAGELFF.

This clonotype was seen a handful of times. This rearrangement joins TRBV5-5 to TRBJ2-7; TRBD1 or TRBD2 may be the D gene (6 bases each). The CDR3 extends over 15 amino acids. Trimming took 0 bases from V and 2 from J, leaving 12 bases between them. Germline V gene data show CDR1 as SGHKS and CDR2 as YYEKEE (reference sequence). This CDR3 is CASSLEGGRTYEQYF. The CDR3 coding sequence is TGTGCCAGCAGCTTGGAGGGGGGCCGTACCTACGAGCAGTACTTC.

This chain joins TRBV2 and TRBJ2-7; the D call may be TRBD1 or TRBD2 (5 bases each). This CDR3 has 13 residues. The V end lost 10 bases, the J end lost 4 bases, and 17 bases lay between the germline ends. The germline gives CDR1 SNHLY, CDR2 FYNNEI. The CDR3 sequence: CATTGQGPYEQYF. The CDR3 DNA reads TGTGCCACCACGGGGCAGGGCCCTTACGAGCAGTACTTC.

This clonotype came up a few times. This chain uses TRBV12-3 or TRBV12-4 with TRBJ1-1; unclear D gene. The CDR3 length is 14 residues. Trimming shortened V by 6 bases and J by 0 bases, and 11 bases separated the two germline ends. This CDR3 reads CASRPQSVNTEAFF. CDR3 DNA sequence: TGTGCCAGCAGGCCCCAAAGCGTGAACACTGAAGCTTTCTTT.

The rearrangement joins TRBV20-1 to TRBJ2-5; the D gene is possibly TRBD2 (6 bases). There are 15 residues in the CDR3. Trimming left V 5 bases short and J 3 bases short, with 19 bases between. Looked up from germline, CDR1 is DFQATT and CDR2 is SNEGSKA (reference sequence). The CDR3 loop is CSAAPFRGGEETQYF. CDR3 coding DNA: TGCAGTGCTGCCCCCTTTAGGGGCGGGGAAGAGACCCAGTACTTC.

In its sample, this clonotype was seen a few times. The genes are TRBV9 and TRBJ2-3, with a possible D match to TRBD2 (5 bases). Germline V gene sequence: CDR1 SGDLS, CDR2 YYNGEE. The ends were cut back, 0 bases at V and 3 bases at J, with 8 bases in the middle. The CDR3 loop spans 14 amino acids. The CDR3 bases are TGTGCCAGCAGCGTAGCCCGGGATACAGATACGCAGTATTTT. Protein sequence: CASSVARDTDTQYF.